This T cell receptor beta chain was recorded in a study of cytomegalovirus exposure and HLA in healthy donors (dated by TCRdb to between 2016 and 2019). In terms of the full investigation: In an earlier analysis of about 560 of the donors, around 300 Gb of sequence data and roughly 100 million unique TCR beta sequences from about 179 million T cells were reported. An early release covering approximately 600 HLA-typed donors comprised 250 to 350 gigabases of sequencing data and 85 million to 100 million unique TCR sequences. The genetic ancestry cluster associated with self-reported Caucasian donors included roughly four fifths of the 398 genotyped donors. The study was designed to test whether signatures of past pathogen exposure could be identified by cataloging public T cell receptors. The study used immunosequencing to profile the T cell repertoires of 666 subjects and linked those repertoires to cytomegalovirus serostatus. Along with the approximately 620-subject first cohort, a separate validation cohort of over a hundred different subjects was used. The study combined high-throughput TCR immunosequencing, statistical association of individual TCRs with disease status, and machine learning to predict cytomegalovirus infection status. In a later analysis, previously published TCR beta repertoires from about 640 donors were re-analyzed and high-resolution HLA genotyping was added so that TCR occurrence patterns could be studied. In the later analysis, no new phenotypic data were used to find candidate immune exposures; instead, reliance was placed on TCR beta sequences and their occurrence across donors. An earlier analysis of 587 of the donors used high-throughput TCR beta sequencing to judge whether each TCR beta V gene segment behaved as functional or pseudogenic. Alongside the repertoire data, information on donor age, sex, ethnicity and CMV serostatus was compiled. A later genetic analysis used genome-wide SNP genotypes for about 65% of the roughly 670 donors, treating that subset as a discovery cohort. Every discovery cohort repertoire had been produced on one sequencing platform. HLA typing included class I and class II loci at four-digit resolution. The number of typed donors differed by locus: 629-630 for A, B, C, DRB1 and DQB1; roughly 510 for DQA1; around 580 for DPA1; and 400 to 480 for DPB1. Roughly 5 DR-DQ haplotypes were handled as single units for association and clustering, since linkage in the cohort was strong. Among some 400 genotyped donors of the cohort, an average of approximately 240,000 unique TCR beta nucleotide sequences were sequenced per donor, roughly 18% of them non-productive. Beyond this particular receptor, the publication reports: In this cohort, only TCR beta chains were sequenced, and detectable features were limited by the absence of alpha or paired-chain data. The 87-base-pair reads could not distinguish some IMGT-functional V segments, including TRBV6-2 and TRBV6-3, so those segments were excluded. Specific HLA alleles were associated with more than 15,000 TCR beta sequences at a false discovery rate of 0.05 in a later analysis. In both the original and validation cohorts, the classifier was reported to diagnose cytomegalovirus status with high specificity and sensitivity. Correlated functional status among segregating V segments might be attributable to linkage disequilibrium, but an unknown experimental factor could not be ruled out. A further reported finding was that TCR beta sequences accurately predicted the HLA-A and HLA-B alleles for most subjects in the first cohort. In an earlier analysis of around 500 of the donors, most TCR beta V segments appeared in productive rearrangements about 90% or about 30% of the time, broadly matching IMGT annotations. A later genetic analysis associated a missense DCLRE1C variant with V-gene and J-gene trimming of TCR beta chains, and an independent cohort replicated the association. Compared with the approximately 700-donor mean, donors in an Asian-associated ancestry cluster had fewer N-insertions in productive TCRs, according to a later genetic analysis. The presence/absence analyses assumed that sequencing depth was roughly uniform across donors, and that assumption may not be true. The study listed 150 to 200 TCR beta chains as associated with cytomegalovirus. The only immune exposure information available for the cohort was CMV serostatus. In a later analysis, several top co-occurrence clusters were reported to appear linked to parvovirus B19, influenza, CMV and Epstein-Barr virus. Assigning TCR associations to individual alleles was difficult when HLA alleles, especially DR and DQ, strongly co-occurred. A few of the identified cytomegalovirus-associated TCR beta chains were confirmed in vitro to be specific for cytomegalovirus antigens. Because counts were too low, about 18 rarely observed V segments, including chromosome 9 orphons, were excluded from the earlier analysis of several hundred of the donors. A later analysis found that HLA-associated TCR beta chains were more clonally expanded and had lower generation probabilities than equally common non-associated chains. The authors suggested that the approach could potentially be extended to other disease states and immunological phenotypes. Across donors, most TCR sequences were observed very rarely, whereas some public TCRs were present in many individuals. In a later analysis, the rate of TCR association differed among HLA loci, with DRB1 alleles having the most associated TCRs and HLA-C alleles having the fewest. A group of highly shared sequence variants was considered likely to be a technical artifact of the sequencing pipeline. In a later analysis, most CMV-associated TCR beta chains were found to appear HLA-restricted, with HLA associations seemingly driven largely by CMV exposure. HLA typing was unavailable for some donors at each locus, so association tests used only the typed subset.

Library creation used the immunoSEQ multiplex PCR assay. The multiplex PCR relied on a mix of 60 forward primers for TCR Vbeta segments and 13 reverse primers for TCR Jbeta segments. Amplification of the CDR3 region of rearranged TCR beta genes was performed with a multiplex PCR assay on genomic DNA. On the Illumina HiSeq System, the amplified TCR beta libraries were sequenced as 87-base-pair reads. The study's processing was this. Across the 670 or so repertoires, a later analysis counted roughly 84 million unique TCR beta chains, approximately 12 million of which were shared by at least two donors. A nearest-neighbor algorithm error-corrected the raw reads and collapsed the reads into unique sequences, merging closely related sequences to remove PCR and sequencing errors. Alignment of CDR3 sequences to IMGT reference sequences was used to assign V, D and J gene segments. For a sequence to be retained, a match of at least six nucleotides was required to both a V gene segment and a J gene segment. Rearrangements were called productive when the CDR3 lacked stop codons and stayed in frame with V and J; all others were non-productive. CDR3 was defined by IMGT convention, running from the second conserved V-encoded cysteine to the conserved J-encoded phenylalanine. In an earlier analysis of 550 to 650 of the donors, sequences lacking an unambiguous match to a single V gene segment were excluded. An earlier analysis of several hundred of the donors called V segments functional above 56.7% productive rearrangements and segregating when the between-donor standard deviation exceeded 5%. To diagnose cytomegalovirus status from the catalog of TCR beta chain sequences, a statistical classification framework was built. In a later analysis, TCR nucleotide sequences were compared against IMGT/GENE-DB human TR gene sequences so that V and J genes could be assigned. In a later analysis, CDR3 sequences and most-parsimonious VDJ recombination scenarios were assigned using the TCRdist pipeline. A later analysis defined each TCR beta chain by its CDR3 amino acid sequence plus V-gene family, and excluded reads lacking a unique V-gene family. In a later analysis, 500 to 650 highly shared, low-generation-probability nucleotide sequences were removed to address suspected cross-contamination and a sequencing artifact. A later analysis calculated a clonal expansion index for each public chain from normalized within-repertoire ranks of inferred template counts. A later analysis computed generation probabilities with a VDJ recombination model fitted to out-of-frame rearrangements, and checked the results against IGoR. Hypergeometric tests were used in a later analysis to score TCR-TCR, TCR-HLA and TCR-CMV co-occurrence, with a repertoire-size bias correction applied to the TCR pairs. A later analysis estimated false discovery rates by permuting HLA or CMV assignments 20 times. A later analysis grouped co-occurring TCRs with DBSCAN, adding TCRdist sequence similarity when clustering within HLA-allele-positive subsets. For co-occurrence clustering, repertoires with fewer than 30,000 or more than 120,000 public chains were excluded, along with about five repertoires with anomalous nucleotide sharing. TCRdb provides this immuneACCESS table in a form limited to in-frame rearrangements. Some clones are lacking; in checked studies, under half of them reflect an unresolved V gene, and why the rest are absent is not known. D and trimming were read from the DNA, whereas the V and J calls and clone size are those reported in that table. This sample lists some 130,000 clones; approximately 77% were detected once. The leading ten clones occupy 2% of the sample.

The cohort consisted of 670 or so healthy bone marrow donors. All cohort members were sampled while nominally healthy, although unrecorded immune exposures were likely present. The donor was CMV seronegative and belonged to the group of around 350 seronegative cohort members. A peripheral blood sample was provided by each donor, and peripheral blood mononuclear cells were used for TCR beta sequencing. Genomic DNA was extracted from the blood cell samples with the Qiagen DNeasy Blood Extraction Kit. From the cysteine up to the phenylalanine, the CDR3 has a length of 15 residues. Only CDR3 DNA is held: 45 bases, read in frame from base 1. The germline V gene gives CDR1 as SNHLY and CDR2 as FYNNEI. Trimmed from V: 2 bases; trimmed from J: 4 bases; junction bases lacking a gene match: 3. In regard to this clone: Its binding antigen is unknown. The sample holds no much larger clone one base away, and base qualities are not on file.

The sequence derives from a man younger than 40 in good health and CMV-seronegative. The sequence links TRBV2 to TRBJ1-5; 9 bases in the junction line up with TRBD1. Source material: PBMCs. The CDR3 region reads CASSELQGANQPQHF. In nucleotides, the sequence is TGTGCCAGCAGTGAACTACAGGGGGCGAATCAGCCCCAGCATTTT.